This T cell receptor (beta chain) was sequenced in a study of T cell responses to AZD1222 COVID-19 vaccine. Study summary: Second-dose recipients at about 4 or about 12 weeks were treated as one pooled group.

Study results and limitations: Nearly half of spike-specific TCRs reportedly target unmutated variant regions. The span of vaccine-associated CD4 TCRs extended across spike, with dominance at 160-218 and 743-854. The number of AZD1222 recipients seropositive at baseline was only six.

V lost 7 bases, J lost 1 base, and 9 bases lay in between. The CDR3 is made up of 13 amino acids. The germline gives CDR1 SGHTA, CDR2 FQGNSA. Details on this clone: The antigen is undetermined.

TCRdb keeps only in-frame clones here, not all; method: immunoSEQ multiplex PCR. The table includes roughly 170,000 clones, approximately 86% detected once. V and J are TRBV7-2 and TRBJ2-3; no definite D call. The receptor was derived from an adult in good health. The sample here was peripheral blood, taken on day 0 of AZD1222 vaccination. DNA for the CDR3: TGTGCCAGCAAATTGGCGCGCACAGATACGCAGTATTTT. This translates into CASKLARTDTQYF.